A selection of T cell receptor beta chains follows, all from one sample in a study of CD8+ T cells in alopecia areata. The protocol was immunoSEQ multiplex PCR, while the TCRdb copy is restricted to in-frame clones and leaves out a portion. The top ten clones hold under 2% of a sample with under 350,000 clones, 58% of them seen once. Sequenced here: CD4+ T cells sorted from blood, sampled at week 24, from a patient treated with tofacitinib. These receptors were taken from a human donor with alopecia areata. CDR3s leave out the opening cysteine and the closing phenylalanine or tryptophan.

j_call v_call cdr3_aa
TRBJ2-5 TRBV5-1 ASSLVGRTQETQY
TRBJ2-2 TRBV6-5 ASRRTGELF
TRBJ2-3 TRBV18 ASSPPLLAGESDTQY
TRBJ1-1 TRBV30 AWARTGTNTEAF
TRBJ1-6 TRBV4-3 ASSQDRSDRAASPLH
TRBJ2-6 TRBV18 ASSPEGTAGANVLT
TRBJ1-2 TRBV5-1 ASSPTRTEYGYT
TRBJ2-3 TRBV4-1 ASSQGEGNTQY
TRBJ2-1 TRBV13 ASSPRDRGDEQF
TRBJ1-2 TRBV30 AWNIEGNYGYT
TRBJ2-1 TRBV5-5 ASSLAWGRGSGNEQF
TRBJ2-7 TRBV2 ASSVGARYEQY
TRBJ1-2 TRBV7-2 ASSLASRDGKNYGYT
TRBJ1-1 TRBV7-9 ASTPRGQKDTEAF